Listed here are 22 T cell receptor beta chains from one sample, sequenced in a study of shared clonotypes between healthy human individuals. TCRdb's table, derived via immunoSEQ multiplex PCR, lists solely in-frame clones and lacks some. The table has some 2,000,000 clones, more than 90% seen once. The sample comprised naive CD4+ T cells sorted from blood. As to subset: CD45RA+ positively selected. The receptors were gathered from a man younger than 35 in good health.

The V and J genes are TRBV5-1 and TRBJ1-4; 7 bases map to TRBD1. J lost 4 bases, V lost 2 bases, and 2 bases had no gene match. CDR1 is SGHRS, CDR2 YFSETQ, per germline. CDR3 size: 14 residues. The CDR3 DNA sequence: TGCGCCAGCAGCTTCGGACAGGATAATGAAAAACTGTTTTTT. Protein sequence: CASSFGQDNEKLFF.

J is TRBJ1-1 and V is TRBV30, with a weak D call TRBD1 (5 bases). Germline V CDR1 and CDR2: GTSNPN, SVGIG (reference sequence). Trimming stripped 4 bases from V and 0 bases from J, with 15 bases between. The CDR3 runs to 15 residues. The CDR3 spells CAWTLRGPMNTEAFF. The CDR3 DNA reads TGTGCCTGGACCCTCCGGGGCCCCATGAACACTGAAGCTTTCTTT.

The CDR3 DNA reads TGTGCCAGCAGCCCTCCCTTAGCGGGGAAGAGCACAGATACGCAGTATTTT. Translated, it gives CASSPPLAGKSTDTQYF. This sequence joins TRBV7-8 and TRBJ2-3, with 8 bases matching TRBD2. CDR1 and CDR2 (germline): SGHVS, FQNEAQ. V gave up 5 bases and J gave up 0 bases; unmatched junction bases: 10. CDR3 length: 17 residues.

The chain links TRBV7-8 to TRBJ1-6; possible D gene TRBD1, 6 bases. The CDR3 has 16 residues. CDR1 and CDR2 from the germline V gene are SGHVS and FQNEAQ. V was clipped by 4 bases and J by 6 bases, with 16 bases between them. CDR3 loop: CASSSDQKGGNSPLHF. The CDR3 nucleotides read TGTGCCAGCAGCTCGGATCAAAAAGGGGGTAATTCACCCCTCCACTTT.

The chain is built from TRBV27 and TRBJ2-2; 9 nucleotides match TRBD1. The CDR3 consists of 14 residues. V was clipped by 6 bases and J by 5 bases; unmatched bases: 4. Per the germline V gene, CDR1 is MNHEY and CDR2 is SMNVEV (reference sequence). CDR3 region: CASSRQGGTGELFF. The DNA of the CDR3 is TGTGCCAGCAGCCGACAGGGGGGAACCGGGGAGCTGTTTTTT.

A word on this clone: In the same sample, other DNA sequences code for this CDR3. This chain links TRBV5-1 with TRBJ2-1; 9 bases are shared with TRBD2. Losses at the gene ends were 4 bases for V and 7 bases for J; bases not matched to a gene: 9. CDR1 is SGHRS and CDR2 is YFSETQ in the germline V gene. The CDR3 is made up of 15 amino acids. The CDR3 sequence: CASSLTSGGLNEQFF. Here the CDR3 DNA reads TGCGCCAGCAGCCTGACTAGCGGAGGGTTGAATGAGCAGTTCTTC.

The chain couples TRBV30 to TRBJ2-3; D possibly uses TRBD1 or TRBD2 (5 bases each). Trimming pared 5 bases from V and 1 base from J, leaving 13 bases between. CDR1 and CDR2 (germline): GTSNPN, SVGIG (reference sequence). The CDR3 length is 14 residues. The CDR3 DNA sequence: TGTGCCTGGGGTCGTTGGGACGGCACAGATACGCAGTATTTT. Protein product: CAWGRWDGTDTQYF.

The chain joins TRBV5-1 to TRBJ2-1, with 9 bases identical to TRBD1. This CDR3 is 16 amino acids long. Germline V gene lookup returns CDR1 SGHRS and CDR2 YFSETQ. V trimming: 4 bases; J trimming: 2 bases; junction bases outside the gene matches: 7. The chain's CDR3 is CASSPADRGAYNEQFF. The CDR3 region has the DNA TGCGCCAGCAGCCCCGCCGACAGGGGGGCCTACAATGAGCAGTTCTTC. Complete variable domain (other parts from reference TRBV5-1 and TRBJ2-1): KAGVTQTPRYLIKTRGQQVTLSCSPISGHRSVSWYQQTPGQGLQFLFEYFSETQRNKGNFPGRFSGRQFSNSRSEMNVSTLELGDSALYLCASSPADRGAYNEQFFGPGTRLTVL.

This clone was counted only a few times. The rearrangement links TRBV6-6 to TRBJ1-6; weak D call: TRBD1 (5 bases). The V end lost 6 bases, the J end lost 6 bases, and 18 bases lay between the germline ends. The CDR3 is made up of 16 amino acids. Germline V gene data show CDR1 as MNHNY and CDR2 as SVGAGI (reference sequence). The CDR3 spells CASSWDGPQINSPLHF. DNA for the CDR3: TGTGCCAGCAGCTGGGACGGACCACAGATTAATTCACCCCTCCACTTT.

Worth noting for this clone: Other nucleotide sequences from this sample produce the same CDR3. The rearrangement uses TRBV5-1 and TRBJ2-5; no firm D call. Trimming pared 0 bases from V and 2 bases from J, leaving 8 bases between. CDR3 length: 14 residues. Germline values: CDR1 SGHRS, CDR2 YFSETQ. CDR3 sequence: CASSLVPGQETQYF. The CDR3 coding sequence is TGCGCCAGCAGCTTGGTTCCAGGACAAGAGACCCAGTACTTC.

Note on this clone: The same CDR3 can be traced to other DNA sequences in this sample. J is TRBJ2-7 and V is TRBV11-3, with TRBD1 matching over 11 bases. CDR1 SGHNT and CDR2 YENEEA come from the germline V gene. This CDR3 is 15 amino acids long. V lost 5 bases to trimming and J lost 0 bases; unmatched junction nucleotides: 3. The DNA of the CDR3 is TGTGCCAGCAGCCCCGGGACAGGGGGCTCCTACGAGCAGTACTTC. Translation: CASSPGTGGSYEQYF.

Turning to this clone: Other DNA sequences in this specimen translate into the identical CDR3. The chain employs TRBV18 and TRBJ1-1; unclear D gene. This CDR3 region has 13 residues. V dropped 3 bases and J dropped 6 bases, with 11 bases sitting between them. Germline CDR1 is KGHSH and CDR2 is LQKENI. The CDR3 spells CASSPPVSSEAFF. DNA of the CDR3: TGTGCCAGCTCACCCCCTGTCTCCTCTGAAGCTTTCTTT.

With respect to this clone: This CDR3 is also generated by other DNA sequences in the sample. The chain is built from TRBV4-3 and TRBJ2-3; 12 bases are shared with TRBD2. The V segment lost 3 bases and the J segment 0 bases; nucleotides outside the gene matches: 1. Germline loops: CDR1 LGHNA, CDR2 YSLEER. This CDR3 comprises 16 residues. CDR3 nucleotide sequence: TGCGCCAGCAGCCAGGGGACTAGCGGGAGCACAGATACGCAGTATTTT. This gives the protein CASSQGTSGSTDTQYF.

This chain links TRBV30 with TRBJ2-3, with D unclear. The germline V gene has CDR1 GTSNPN and CDR2 SVGIG (reference sequence). The CDR3 sequence is 14 residues long. Trimming shortened V by 4 bases and J by 3 bases, and 14 bases separated the two germline ends. CDR3 sequence reads: CAWTSVGTTDTQYF. The CDR3 nucleotides read TGTGCCTGGACCTCAGTGGGTACTACAGATACGCAGTATTTT.

V and J are TRBV7-9 and TRBJ1-2, with 8 nucleotides matching TRBD1. The germline V gene encodes CDR1 SEHNR and CDR2 FQNEAQ (reference sequence). The CDR3 is 16 amino acids. V trimming: 0 bases; J trimming: 4 bases; junction bases outside the gene matches: 7. CDR3 in DNA: TGTGCCAGCAGCTTAGCCGGACAGGGCACCGGCTATGGCTACACCTTC. Protein sequence: CASSLAGQGTGYGYTF.

The chain employs TRBV9 and TRBJ2-5; TRBD1 might be the D (5 bases). V shed 5 bases and J shed 2 bases, with 10 bases lying between them. This CDR3 has 13 residues. The germline gives CDR1 SGDLS, CDR2 YYNGEE. CDR3: CASSFREQETQYF. The CDR3 DNA reads TGTGCCAGCAGTTTCAGGGAACAAGAGACCCAGTACTTC.

This chain links TRBV7-6 with TRBJ2-5; D may be TRBD2 (5 bases). Trimming left V 1 base short and J 5 bases short, with 14 bases between. Per germline, CDR1 SGHVS and CDR2 FNYEAQ. This CDR3 has 15 amino acids. The CDR3 region has the DNA TGTGCCAGCAGCTTAGAAGCCGGGATGGGGGAGACCCAGTACTTC. It translates to CASSLEAGMGETQYF.

Concerning this clone itself: Compared with germline, one end of the junction differs, possibly owing to a read error. The chain is built from TRBV29-1 and TRBJ2-1; D is uncertain. The CDR3 contains 13 residues. Germline CDR1 is SQVTM and CDR2 is ANQGSEA. DNA for the CDR3: TGCAGCGTTGAACCCCCGAGTACCAATGGGCAGTTCTTC. It yields the protein CSVEPPSTNGQFF.

The chain employs TRBV6-5 and TRBJ2-7; a weak D match, TRBD1 (6 bases). V lost 5 bases, J lost 3 bases, and 14 bases lay in between. This CDR3 comprises 14 residues. Germline V gene sequence: CDR1 MNHEY, CDR2 SVGAGI. CDR3 in DNA: TGTGCCAGCAGTAAATACACAGGGTTCTACGAGCAGTACTTC. As protein: CASSKYTGFYEQYF.

This chain connects TRBV2 to TRBJ1-4, with a possible D match to TRBD1 (6 bases). CDR3 length: 17 amino acids. V was cut by 4 bases and J by 0 bases, with 15 bases left in between. Germline CDR1 reads SNHLY; CDR2 reads FYNNEI. The CDR3 region has the DNA TGTGCCAGCAGTGGGGGGGCGGGATCTGCAACTAATGAAAAACTGTTTTTT. Its translation is CASSGGAGSATNEKLFF.

Note on this clone: Other DNA sequences within the sample encode an identical CDR3. This chain's CDR3 is CASSEEGSNQPQHF. CDR3 nucleotides: TGTGCCAGCAGTGAAGAGGGGAGCAATCAGCCCCAGCATTTT. This chain links TRBV2 with TRBJ1-5; a possible D gene is TRBD1 (5 bases). Trimming left V 1 base short and J 1 base short, with 5 bases between. The CDR3 consists of 14 residues. The germline V gene has CDR1 SNHLY and CDR2 FYNNEI.

This chain connects TRBV5-6 to TRBJ1-4; D uncertain. Per germline, CDR1 SGHDT and CDR2 YYEEEE. Trimming took 2 bases from V and 0 from J, leaving 8 bases between them. The CDR3 runs 15 residues. CDR3 region: CASSLTIATNEKLFF. The CDR3 DNA reads TGTGCCAGCAGCTTAACGATTGCAACTAATGAAAAACTGTTTTTT.